This T cell receptor (beta chain) originates from a study of CXCR3-negative and CXCR3-positive naive CD8 T cells. For this clonotype: Antigen: not known.

The CDR3 contains 17 residues. Germline loops: CDR1 SGHVS, CDR2 FNYEAQ. The study, taken as a whole, reports: TRBV-TRBJ usage was similar across naive CXCR3 subsets but distinct in memory cells. Naive cells positive for CXCR3 carried more hydrophobic TRB CDR3s than CXCR3-negative ones. Memory CD8+ T cell repertoires were far less diverse than both naive subsets.

Researchers prepared the TRB cDNA libraries using 5' RACE with UMI labels. For each CDR3 protein, TCRdb gives one entry from its re-call of the 5' RACE reads, without DNA. This table holds some 64,000 distinct CDR3 sequences. This clonotype was sampled from a human donor in good health. Some clones in this sample may be carry-over from other donors' samples. The chain carries TRBV7-6 and TRBJ2-3; TCRdb lists TRBD1, though no DNA is available to test this call. Sequencing was done on a sample of naive CXCR3+ CD8+ T cells from blood. The subset is: CD45RO-CCR7+CD27+CD95- naive CD8+ T cells expressing CXCR3 (TNR3+). The CDR3 loop reads CASSLRQGGFVADTQYF.